Described below is a single T cell receptor (beta chain) sequence and its context. Its antigen remains unknown. The ends lost 4 bases at V and 6 bases at J; junction bases unmatched: 10. CDR1 and CDR2 from the germline V gene are SEHNR and FQNEAQ (reference sequence). The CDR3 has 15 amino acids. TCRdb's table, derived via immunoSEQ multiplex PCR, lists solely in-frame clones and lacks some. The data contain 120,000 to 150,000 clones, approximately 88% of them singletons. The sample originates from a study of T cell responses to AZD1222 COVID-19 vaccine. Whole-study results and caveats: Reportedly, close to half of spike-specific TCRs are directed against unmutated variant regions. The span of vaccine-associated CD4 TCRs extended across spike, with dominance at 160-218 and 743-854. Repertoires were collected only later (after the peak T cell response had occurred). Following two doses of AZD1222, Spike-specific TCR breadth and depth rose.

The rearrangement uses TRBV7-9 and TRBJ2-7, with 9 bases that match TRBD2. This receptor was obtained from an adult in good health. The sample was peripheral blood, taken on day 0 of AZD1222 vaccination. Here the CDR3 reads CASSSAGGIGLEQYF. As DNA, the CDR3 is TGTGCCAGCAGCTCGGCGGGGGGGATCGGTCTCGAGCAGTACTTC.